This T cell receptor (beta chain) was retrieved from a study of blood T cell repertoires in COVID-19. Study background: COVID-19 samples collected from the United States, Italy and Spain covered acute and convalescent phases. The cDNA or gDNA used as material had been derived from T cells, B-cell-depleted T cells, or PBMCs.

This CDR3 comprises 14 residues. CDR1 and CDR2 from the germline V gene are MGHRA and YSYEKL. Trimming removed 3 bases from V and 1 base from J, with 9 bases in between. Original analysis: Scientists estimated how many nucleated cells there were by amplifying reference gene primers. Clones were sequenced by immunoSEQ multiplex PCR, and TCRdb holds only the in-frame ones, with some missing. V, J and clone size were drawn from that table, and D and trimming were deduced from the DNA. The sample has more than 70,000 clones, roughly 77% seen once. The sequencing sample was made of peripheral blood. J is TRBJ2-5 and V is TRBV4-1; D is perhaps TRBD2 (6 bases). The sequence came from a human donor in a cohort sampled during active COVID-19. CDR3 in amino acids: CASSQGLLQETQYF. Here the CDR3 DNA reads TGCGCCAGCAGCCAGGGACTCCTCCAAGAGACCCAGTACTTC.